The TCR beta chain under discussion was sequenced for a study of regulatory T cells in long-lasting Graves disease. Study-level findings and limits: Patients with persistent Graves' had lower TCR diversity than newly diagnosed patients.

Time point defined: newly diagnosed GD, antithyroid drugs for less than 3 months. TCR sequences were obtained from RNA taken from PBMCs. Blood from the periphery, nine milliliters in all, was drawn into EDTA tubes. Investigators prepared the TCR beta libraries by applying iRepertoire HTBI primers and Arm-PCR of CDR3 regions. A single record per CDR3 protein comes from TCRdb applying MiXCR to the multiplex PCR reads. The data hold around 240,000 distinct CDR3 sequences, with approximately 20% observed a single time. In this sample, this clonotype turned up many times. Its cognate antigen is unknown. The sample was also linked to a second study, of T cells in Graves' hyperthyroidism and ophthalmopathy. That paper adds: Initially, a first-round RT-PCR of the TCR CDR3 employed the HTBI primer set.

This TCR derives from a woman in her 30s with Graves disease. The starting material was peripheral blood mononuclear cells (PBMCs), obtained at new diagnosis, from a patient treated with antithyroid drugs.

Written as DNA, the CDR3 is TGTGCCAGCAGTTATTCACAGGACCCGTACTACGAGCAGTACTTC. Translation gives CASSYSQDPYYEQYF. The rearrangement joins TRBV6-2 or TRBV6-3 to TRBJ2-7, with D tentatively TRBD1 (5 bases). CDR1 is MNHEY, CDR2 SVGEGT, per germline. Trimming left V 3 bases short and J 3 bases short, with 15 bases between. This CDR3 is 15 amino acids long.